This TCR beta chain was sequenced for a study of type 1 and type 2 diabetes patients. Genomic DNA was the PCR template. Multiplex PCR with 30 forward and 13 reverse primers amplified the TCR beta CDR3. TCRdb redid the calling of the multiplex PCR reads with MiXCR, one entry per CDR3 protein. This table holds fewer than 300,000 distinct CDR3 sequences, approximately 45% found once. As to this clonotype: One junction end does not reproduce the germline sequence, and a read error may be involved.

Peripheral blood, around 10 milliliters per participant, was collected. Looked up from germline, CDR1 is MNHEY and CDR2 is SVGEGT. CDR3 length: 14 amino acids. The clonotype originates from a young man with type 2 diabetes. V and J are TRBV6-2 or TRBV6-3 and TRBJ1-1, with 9 bases identical to TRBD1. The sample consisted of peripheral blood mononuclear cells (PBMCs). The CDR3 coding sequence is TGTGCCGGCAGCGGGACAGGGATGAACACTGAAGCTTTCTTT. Protein product: CAGSGTGMNTEAFF.